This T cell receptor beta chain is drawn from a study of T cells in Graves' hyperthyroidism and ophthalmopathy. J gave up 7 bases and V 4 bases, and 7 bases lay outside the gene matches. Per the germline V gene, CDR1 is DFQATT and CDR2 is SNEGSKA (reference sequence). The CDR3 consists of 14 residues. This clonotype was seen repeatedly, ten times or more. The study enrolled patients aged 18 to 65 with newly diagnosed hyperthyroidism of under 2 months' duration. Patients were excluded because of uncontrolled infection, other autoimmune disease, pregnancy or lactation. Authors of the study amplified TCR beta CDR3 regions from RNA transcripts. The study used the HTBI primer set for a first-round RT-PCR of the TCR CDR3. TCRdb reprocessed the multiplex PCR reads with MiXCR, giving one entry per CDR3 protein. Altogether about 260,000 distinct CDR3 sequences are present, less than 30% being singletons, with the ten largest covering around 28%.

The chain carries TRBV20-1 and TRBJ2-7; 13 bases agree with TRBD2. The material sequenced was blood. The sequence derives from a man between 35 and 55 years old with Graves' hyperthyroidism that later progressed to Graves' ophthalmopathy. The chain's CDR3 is CSANGLAGAEEQYF. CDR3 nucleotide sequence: TGCAGTGCTAATGGACTAGCGGGAGCTGAAGAGCAGTACTTC.